This entry features one T cell receptor (beta chain) sequence. Its antigen is unknown. Other nucleotide sequences in the sample specify the same CDR3. Only in-frame clones appear in the TCRdb table, and some are missing; sequencing was by immunoSEQ multiplex PCR. The data contain approximately 90,000 clones, approximately 89% of them singletons. These data belong to a study of OX40 agonist ivuxolimab in advanced cancers. Study-wide context: Dose-escalation patients' cancers were hepatocellular carcinoma, melanoma, renal cell or head and neck cancer. Earlier treatment with anti-PD-1, anti-PD-L1 or anti-CTLA-4 was permitted, and 35% to 45% had received some.

Study-level results: Certain nonresponding patients likewise had low normalized T-cell clonal expansion.

The sequence came from an adult with an advanced solid tumor such as melanoma, head and neck, liver or kidney cancer. The input for sequencing was CD4+ or CD8+ T cells sorted from blood, taken in a trial of the OX40 agonist ivuxolimab.

The CDR3 DNA reads as TGTGCCAGCAGCTTAGGAGGGGGCGGTCAGCCCCAGCATTTT. Translating gives CASSLGGGGQPQHF. V is TRBV7-2 and J is TRBJ1-5; 7 bases align to TRBD1. The junction had 3 bases not matched to a gene; V was cut back by 1 base and J by 6 bases. The germline gives CDR1 SGHTA, CDR2 FQGNSA. This CDR3 contains 14 residues.